These 32 T cell receptor beta chains originate from one sample sequenced in a study of cytomegalovirus exposure and HLA in healthy donors. The PCR employed 60 Vbeta primers together with 13 Jbeta primers. Profiled with immunoSEQ multiplex PCR; TCRdb holds only in-frame clones, not every one. This table holds 60,000 to 70,000 clones, 60% to 70% found once. The sequenced material came from PBMCs. These TCRs come from a man aged 35 to 55 in good health and CMV-seropositive.

The chain employs TRBV20-1 and TRBJ2-7, with D hard to call. V lost 3 bases and J 2 bases, leaving 5 bases between the germline ends. The CDR3 extends over 11 amino acids. Germline values: CDR1 DFQATT, CDR2 SNEGSKA (reference sequence). CDR3 region: CSASTTYEQYF. The CDR3 bases are TGCAGTGCTAGCACTACCTACGAGCAGTACTTC.

The V gene is TRBV6-6, the J gene TRBJ2-4; tentatively, D is TRBD2 (5 bases). This CDR3 region has 14 residues. Between the trimmed V and J ends, which lost 5 bases and 5 bases, there was a span of 13 bases. Germline CDR1 reads MNHNY; CDR2 reads SVGAGI (reference sequence). CDR3 loop: CASSERGSENIQYF. CDR3 DNA sequence: TGTGCCAGCAGTGAGCGAGGGTCCGAAAACATTCAGTACTTC.

The rearrangement links TRBV5-1 to TRBJ2-7; no clear D. V was shortened by 5 bases and J by 0 bases, with 15 bases between the two germline ends. The CDR3 runs 15 residues. The germline CDR1 and CDR2 sequences are SGHRS and YFSETQ. This CDR3 reads CASRGRPLSSYEQYF. In nucleotides, the CDR3 is TGCGCCAGCAGGGGCCGGCCCCTCAGCTCCTACGAGCAGTACTTC.

The V call is TRBV19, the J call TRBJ2-5; 9 nucleotides line up with TRBD1. CDR1 is LNHDA and CDR2 is SQIVND in the germline V gene (reference sequence). The CDR3 is made up of 17 amino acids. With 5 bases clipped from V and 5 bases from J, the junction kept 15 bases outside the gene matches. The CDR3, as DNA: TGTGCCAGTAGTCCCTCCGGGACAGGGTACGGAGTGGAGACCCAGTACTTC. Translated: CASSPSGTGYGVETQYF.

Concerning this clone: At one boundary the junction diverges from the germline segment, which might be a read error. The V gene is TRBV7-7, the J gene TRBJ2-1; possibly TRBD1 for D (5 bases). Germline assignment: CDR1 SSHAT and CDR2 FNYEAQ (reference sequence). The CDR3 covers 14 residues. CDR3 coding DNA: TGTGCTAGCAGCTTGGGGCAGGGTGGGAATGAGCAGTTCTTC. It yields the protein CASSLGQGGNEQFF.

This chain links TRBV27 with TRBJ1-1, with 9 bases aligning to TRBD1. The germline gives CDR1 MNHEY, CDR2 SMNVEV (reference sequence). The V segment lost 8 bases and the J segment 5 bases; nucleotides outside the gene matches: 15. The CDR3 runs to 16 residues. CDR3 loop: CASVPGTGQGGTEAFF. DNA of the CDR3: TGTGCCAGCGTACCCGGGACAGGGCAGGGGGGGACTGAAGCTTTCTTT.

V is TRBV13 and J is TRBJ2-3; the match to TRBD2 covers 13 bases. Germline-derived CDR1 and CDR2 are PRHDT and FYEKMQ (reference sequence). This CDR3 spans 19 amino acids. Trimming cost V 2 bases and J 4 bases; bases outside gene matches: 12. The CDR3 loop reads CASSLLLAGGPSPADTQYF. DNA for the CDR3: TGTGCCAGCAGCTTATTACTAGCGGGAGGGCCTTCCCCTGCAGATACGCAGTATTTT.

CDR3 loop: CASSPSGGGPTGEQYF. CDR3 nucleotides: TGTGCCAGCAGCCCTTCTGGCGGGGGGCCCACGGGGGAGCAGTACTTC. The rearrangement uses TRBV9 and TRBJ2-7, with 8 nucleotides matching TRBD2. The CDR3 is 16 amino acids. The ends lost 4 bases at V and 7 bases at J; junction bases unmatched: 16. Germline V gene sequence: CDR1 SGDLS, CDR2 YYNGEE. Combining the CDR3 with reference TRBV9 and TRBJ2-7 gives the whole variable domain DSGVTQTPKHLITATGQRVTLRCSPRSGDLSVYWYQQSLDQGLQFLIQYYNGEERAKGNILERFSAQQFPDLHSELNLSSLELGDSALYFCASSPSGGGPTGEQYFGPGTRLTVT.

V and J are TRBV5-8 and TRBJ1-2; 7 bases match TRBD1. Germline lookup yields CDR1 SGHTS and CDR2 YDEGEE. This CDR3 has 13 residues. The junction had 4 bases not matched to a gene; V was cut back by 4 bases and J by 4 bases. CDR3 region: CASSHAGGYGYTF. In DNA form, the CDR3 reads TGTGCCAGCAGCCATGCAGGGGGCTATGGCTACACCTTC.

The V call is TRBV5-1, the J call TRBJ2-4, with TRBD2 identical over 9 bases. With 4 bases clipped from V and 8 bases from J, the junction kept 10 bases outside the gene matches. This CDR3 region has 15 residues. Per the germline V gene, CDR1 is SGHRS and CDR2 is YFSETQ. The CDR3 here is CASSLSGSGRDIQYF. For the CDR3, the DNA is TGCGCCAGCAGCCTTAGCGGGAGTGGTAGGGACATTCAGTACTTC.

V gene TRBV19 combines with J gene TRBJ1-3; 7 nucleotides align to TRBD1. Germline V gene lookup returns CDR1 LNHDA and CDR2 SQIVND (reference sequence). This CDR3 is 15 amino acids long. V shed 4 bases, J shed 0 bases, and the junction held 3 bases outside the gene matches. CDR3 residues: CASSTRDSSGNTIYF. In nucleotides, the CDR3 is TGTGCCAGTAGTACGCGGGACAGCTCTGGAAACACCATATATTTT.

V gene TRBV30 combines with J gene TRBJ2-7; 9 bases are shared with TRBD2. Germline assignment: CDR1 GTSNPN and CDR2 SVGIG (reference sequence). The CDR3 is 17 amino acids. With 2 bases clipped from V and 3 bases from J, the junction kept 14 bases outside the gene matches. As DNA, the CDR3 is TGTGCCTGGAGTCGTTTCTTAAGACTAGCGGAGAACTACGAGCAGTACTTC. As protein: CAWSRFLRLAENYEQYF.

The chain uses TRBV7-8 and TRBJ1-1; D possibly corresponds to TRBD1 (5 bases). With 2 bases removed from V and 3 bases from J, the gap between germline ends came to 7 bases. Per germline, CDR1 SGHVS and CDR2 FQNEAQ. The length of the CDR3 is 13 residues. DNA for the CDR3: TGTGCCAGCAGCTTATGGGGGGACACTGAAGCTTTCTTT. This codes for CASSLWGDTEAFF.

The chain recombines TRBV2 with TRBJ2-3; 11 bases map to TRBD2. Germline values: CDR1 SNHLY, CDR2 FYNNEI. The CDR3 runs to 15 residues. Trimming removed 6 bases from V and 3 bases from J; junction bases left unmatched: 5. The CDR3 DNA reads TGTGCCAGCAGCCGACTAGCGGGGACTACAGATACGCAGTATTTT. Protein sequence: CASSRLAGTTDTQYF.

The chain employs TRBV19 and TRBJ2-1, with TRBD2 matching 11 bases. Germline loops: CDR1 LNHDA, CDR2 SQIVND (reference sequence). V was pared by 4 bases and J by 8 bases, with 7 bases of the junction left unmatched. This CDR3 contains 15 residues. CDR3 sequence (DNA): TGTGCCAGTAGTAAGGGACTAGCGGTAAGGGATGAGCAGTTCTTC. Translation gives CASSKGLAVRDEQFF.

The rearrangement links TRBV27 to TRBJ2-7; no definite D call. Germline V gene sequence: CDR1 MNHEY, CDR2 SMNVEV (reference sequence). Trimming pared 0 bases from V and 0 bases from J, leaving 9 bases between. This CDR3 contains 15 residues. CDR3 residues: CASSLSVLSSYEQYF. In DNA, the CDR3 is TGTGCCAGCAGTTTATCGGTTCTTAGCTCCTACGAGCAGTACTTC.

The table lists this clone with a few counts. The chain uses TRBV9 and TRBJ1-1, with no clear D. Germline CDR1 is SGDLS and CDR2 is YYNGEE. CDR3 length: 14 residues. V was cut by 3 bases and J by 3 bases, with 12 bases left in between. The CDR3 loop reads CASSASAGYTEAFF. CDR3 coding DNA: TGTGCCAGCAGCGCTAGCGCGGGTTACACTGAAGCTTTCTTT.

V and J are TRBV5-4 and TRBJ1-2; TRBD1 matches 7 bases. Germline V CDR1 and CDR2: SGHNT, YYREEE (reference sequence). This CDR3 comprises 16 residues. The J segment lost 2 bases and the V segment lost 2 bases, leaving 9 bases of the junction unmatched. The CDR3 sequence is CASSLGGASSNYGYTF. In nucleotides, the CDR3 is TGTGCCAGCAGCTTAGGGGGCGCATCATCCAACTATGGCTACACCTTC.

V gene TRBV4-3 combines with J gene TRBJ2-1; weak D call: TRBD2 (6 bases). With 5 bases removed from V and 4 bases from J, the gap between germline ends came to 12 bases. The CDR3 spans 14 residues. The germline gives CDR1 LGHNA, CDR2 YSLEER. The DNA for the CDR3 is TGCGCCAGCAGCAGGGCGGGATCGTACAATGAGCAGTTCTTC. Translated, it gives CASSRAGSYNEQFF.

The chain uses TRBV5-6 and TRBJ1-1; possibly TRBD1 for D (6 bases). Looked up from germline, CDR1 is SGHDT and CDR2 is YYEEEE. Trimming stripped 4 bases from V and 8 bases from J, with 9 bases between. The CDR3 has 11 amino acids. CDR3 in amino acids: CASSKDREAFF. The CDR3 DNA is TGTGCCAGCAGCAAAGACAGGGAAGCTTTCTTT.

The chain uses TRBV7-9 and TRBJ2-1; a weak D match, TRBD1 (7 bases). The CDR3 covers 17 residues. The V gene lost 1 base and the J gene lost 4 bases, with 17 bases spanning the gap. Germline assignment: CDR1 SEHNR and CDR2 FQNEAQ (reference sequence). Here the CDR3 reads CASSLGRGRRGYNEQFF. For the CDR3, the DNA is TGTGCCAGCAGCTTAGGGAGGGGGCGCAGGGGGTACAATGAGCAGTTCTTC.

The chain is built from TRBV5-5 and TRBJ1-5; TRBD1 matches at 11 bases. Germline assignment: CDR1 SGHKS and CDR2 YYEKEE (reference sequence). The junction had 9 bases not matched to a gene; V was cut back by 4 bases and J by 3 bases. The length of the CDR3 is 17 residues. CDR3 amino acids: CASSRGGQGVFNQPQHF. The CDR3 bases are TGTGCCAGCAGCCGAGGGGGACAGGGGGTTTTCAATCAGCCCCAGCATTTT.

The rearrangement joins TRBV6-4 to TRBJ2-3; D perhaps matches TRBD2 (5 bases). CDR1 is MRHNA, CDR2 SNTAGT, per germline. Deletions cut 7 bases from V and 5 bases from J, with 16 bases between. This CDR3 is 14 amino acids long. CDR3 sequence (DNA): TGTGCCAGCATCAAACTAGAAAAGAAAGATACGCAGTATTTT. Residues: CASIKLEKKDTQYF.

V and J are TRBV4-2 and TRBJ2-2; D might be TRBD2 (5 bases). The CDR3 runs 15 residues. Germline V CDR1 and CDR2: LGHNA, YNFKEQ. V was trimmed by 3 bases and J by 4 bases, leaving 12 bases between them. This chain's CDR3 is CASSQGGEGTGELFF. The CDR3 bases are TGTGCCAGCAGCCAGGGCGGAGAGGGCACCGGGGAGCTGTTTTTT.

In its sample, this clone was seen a few times. The rearrangement uses TRBV7-2 and TRBJ2-3; the match to TRBD2 covers 7 bases. The V gene end was trimmed by 5 bases and the J gene end by 5 bases; junction bases not matched to a gene: 10. CDR3 length: 15 amino acids. Germline V gives CDR1 SGHTA, CDR2 FQGNSA. The CDR3 DNA follows: TGTGCCAGCAGCATGGGGGGGAGGGCCTTAGATACGCAGTATTTT. This encodes CASSMGGRALDTQYF.

The chain links TRBV4-2 to TRBJ2-7; 9 bases are a match to TRBD2. The germline gives CDR1 LGHNA, CDR2 YNFKEQ. The CDR3 extends over 15 amino acids. The junction had 7 bases not matched to a gene; V was cut back by 0 bases and J by 7 bases. CDR3 sequence (DNA): TGTGCCAGCAGCCAAGACTCTAGCGGGGCCTGGGAGCAGTACTTC. Encoded protein: CASSQDSSGAWEQYF.

The chain couples TRBV6-5 to TRBJ2-7; TRBD2 might be the D (6 bases). Germline assignment: CDR1 MNHEY and CDR2 SVGAGI. Trimming left V 5 bases short and J 4 bases short, with 15 bases between. This CDR3 is built from 14 residues. In nucleotides, the CDR3 is TGTGCCAGCAGTCGGGCGGGGCAGGGATACGAGCAGTACTTC. It encodes CASSRAGQGYEQYF.

This chain joins TRBV28 and TRBJ2-1; D perhaps matches TRBD2 (6 bases). The germline CDR1 and CDR2 sequences are MDHEN and SYDVKM. CDR3 size: 15 residues. The V gene lost 6 bases and the J gene lost 5 bases, with 17 bases spanning the gap. In nucleotides, the CDR3 is TGTGCCAGCAGCTCATTTAGCGGAGGGCACAATGAGCAGTTCTTC. The encoded protein is CASSSFSGGHNEQFF.

This clone was observed a handful of times. The chain employs TRBV2 and TRBJ1-5, with 10 bases aligning to TRBD1. Germline trimming cut 4 bases from V and 7 bases from J; bases unmatched to any gene: 4. The CDR3 length is 14 residues. Germline CDR1 is SNHLY and CDR2 is FYNNEI. CDR3 sequence: CASSGQGARQPQHF. The CDR3 bases are TGTGCCAGCAGTGGACAGGGGGCACGGCAGCCCCAGCATTTT.

The V and J genes are TRBV5-4 and TRBJ1-6; D is possibly TRBD1 (6 bases). Trimming shortened V by 3 bases and J by 0 bases, and 7 bases separated the two germline ends. The CDR3 runs 15 residues. CDR1 and CDR2 from the germline V gene are SGHNT and YYREEE (reference sequence). CDR3 bases: TGTGCCAGCAGCTCACAGGGCTCCTATAATTCACCCCTCCACTTT. This sequence encodes CASSSQGSYNSPLHF.

The rearrangement links TRBV6-5 to TRBJ1-5; 7 positions agree with TRBD1. The CDR3 length is 13 residues. The trim removed 6 bases at V and 4 bases at J, leaving 3 bases unmatched. The germline CDR1 and CDR2 sequences are MNHEY and SVGAGI. In DNA, the CDR3 is TGTGCCAGCAGCGGCAGGGGGAATCAGCCCCAGCATTTT. It encodes CASSGRGNQPQHF.

The chain couples TRBV19 to TRBJ1-4; D is ambiguous. The CDR3 runs to 13 residues. In germline, CDR1 is LNHDA, CDR2 SQIVND (reference sequence). V gave up 6 bases and J gave up 7 bases, with 12 bases separating them. CDR3 nucleotide sequence: TGTGCCAGTAGCCGACTCGACGGTGAAAAACTGTTTTTT. Translation: CASSRLDGEKLFF.